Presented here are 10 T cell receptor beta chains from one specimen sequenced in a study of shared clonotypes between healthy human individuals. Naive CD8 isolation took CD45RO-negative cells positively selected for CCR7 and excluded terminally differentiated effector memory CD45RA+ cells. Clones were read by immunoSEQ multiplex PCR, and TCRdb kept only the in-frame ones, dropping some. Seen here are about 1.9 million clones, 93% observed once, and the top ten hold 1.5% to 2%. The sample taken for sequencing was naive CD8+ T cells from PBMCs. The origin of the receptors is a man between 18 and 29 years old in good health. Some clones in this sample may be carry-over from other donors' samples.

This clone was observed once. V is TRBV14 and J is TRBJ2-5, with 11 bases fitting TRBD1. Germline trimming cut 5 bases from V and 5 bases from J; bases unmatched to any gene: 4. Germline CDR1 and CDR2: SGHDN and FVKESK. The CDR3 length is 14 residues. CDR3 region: CASSIRTGGETQYF. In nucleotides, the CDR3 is TGTGCCAGCAGCATTCGGACAGGGGGCGAGACCCAGTACTTC. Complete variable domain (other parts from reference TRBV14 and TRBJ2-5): EAGVTQFPSHSVIEKGQTVTLRCDPISGHDNLYWYRRVMGKEIKFLLHFVKESKQDESGMPNNRFLAERTGGTYSTLKVQPAELEDSGVYFCASSIRTGGETQYFGPGTRLLVL.

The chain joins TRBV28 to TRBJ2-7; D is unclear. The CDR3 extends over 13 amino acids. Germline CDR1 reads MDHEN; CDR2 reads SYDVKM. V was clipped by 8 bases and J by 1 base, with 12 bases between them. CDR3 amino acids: CASGSYGSYEQYF. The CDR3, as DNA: TGTGCCAGCGGGTCTTACGGTTCCTACGAGCAGTACTTC.

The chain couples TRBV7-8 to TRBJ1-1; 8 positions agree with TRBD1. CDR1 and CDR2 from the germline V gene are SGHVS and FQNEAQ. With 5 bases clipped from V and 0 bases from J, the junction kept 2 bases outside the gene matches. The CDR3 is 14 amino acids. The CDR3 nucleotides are TGTGCCAGCAGCCAGGACAGGGTGAACACTGAAGCTTTCTTT. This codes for CASSQDRVNTEAFF.

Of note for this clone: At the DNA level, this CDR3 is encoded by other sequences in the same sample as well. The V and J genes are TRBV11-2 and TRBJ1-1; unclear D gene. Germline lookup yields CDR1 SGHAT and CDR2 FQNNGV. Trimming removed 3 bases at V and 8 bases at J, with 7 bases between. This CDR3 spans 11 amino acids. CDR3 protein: CASSLLGEAFF. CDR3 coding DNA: TGTGCCAGCAGCTTGTTAGGCGAAGCTTTCTTT.

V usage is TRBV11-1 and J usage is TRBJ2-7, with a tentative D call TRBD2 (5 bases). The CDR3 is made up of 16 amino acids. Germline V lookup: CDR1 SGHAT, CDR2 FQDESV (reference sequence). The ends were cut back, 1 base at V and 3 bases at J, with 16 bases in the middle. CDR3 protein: CASSLEISGRGYEQYF. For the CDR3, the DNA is TGTGCCAGCAGCTTAGAGATTTCGGGGAGAGGCTACGAGCAGTACTTC.

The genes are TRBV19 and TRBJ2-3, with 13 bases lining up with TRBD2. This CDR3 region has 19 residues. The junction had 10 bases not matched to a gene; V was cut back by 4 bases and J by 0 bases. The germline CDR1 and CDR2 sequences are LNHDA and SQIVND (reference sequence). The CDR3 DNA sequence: TGTGCCAGTAGTACGAAACGGACTAGCGGGAGTTTCAGCACAGATACGCAGTATTTT. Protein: CASSTKRTSGSFSTDTQYF.

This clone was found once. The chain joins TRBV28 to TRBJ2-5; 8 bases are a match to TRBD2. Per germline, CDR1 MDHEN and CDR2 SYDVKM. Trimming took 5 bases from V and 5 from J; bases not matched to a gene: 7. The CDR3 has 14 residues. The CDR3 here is CASSQRGGQETQYF. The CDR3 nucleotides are TGTGCCAGCAGTCAACGGGGGGGGCAGGAGACCCAGTACTTC.

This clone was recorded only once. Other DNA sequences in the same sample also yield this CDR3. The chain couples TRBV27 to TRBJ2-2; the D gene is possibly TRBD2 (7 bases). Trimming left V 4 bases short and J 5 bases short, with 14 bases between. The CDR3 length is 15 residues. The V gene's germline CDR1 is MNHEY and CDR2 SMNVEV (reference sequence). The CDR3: CASSWGGLGTGELFF. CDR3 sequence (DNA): TGTGCCAGCAGTTGGGGGGGGCTTGGGACCGGGGAGCTGTTTTTT.

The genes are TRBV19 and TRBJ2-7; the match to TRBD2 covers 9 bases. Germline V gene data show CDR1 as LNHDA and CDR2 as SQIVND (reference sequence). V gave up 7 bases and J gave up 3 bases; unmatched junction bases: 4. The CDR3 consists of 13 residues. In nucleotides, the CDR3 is TGTGCCAGTATGGGACTAGCCGACTACGAGCAGTACTTC. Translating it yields CASMGLADYEQYF.

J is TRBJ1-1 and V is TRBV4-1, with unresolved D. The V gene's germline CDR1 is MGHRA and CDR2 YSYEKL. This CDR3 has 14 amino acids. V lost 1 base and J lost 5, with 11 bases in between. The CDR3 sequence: CASSQVGLKTEAFF. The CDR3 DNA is TGCGCCAGCAGCCAAGTAGGCCTTAAAACTGAAGCTTTCTTT.